The 15 T cell receptor beta chains listed next were all sequenced from one sample in a study of blood T cell repertoires in COVID-19. Sequencing used immunoSEQ multiplex PCR; TCRdb keeps in-frame clones, though not all of them. Seen here are hundreds of thousands of clones, roughly nine tenths observed once, and the top ten hold roughly 0.99%. The sample was PBMCs or T cells enriched from blood (not recorded which). The receptors originated from a man between 18 and 29 years old who had recovered from COVID-19.

CDR3 nucleotides: TGTGCCAGCGGGCGAAGTAGCACAGATACGCAGTATTTT. It yields the protein CASGRSSTDTQYF. This chain links TRBV7-8 with TRBJ2-3; unclear D gene. The CDR3 spans 13 residues. Per the germline V gene, CDR1 is SGHVS and CDR2 is FQNEAQ. The V gene lost 8 bases and the J gene lost 0 bases, with 9 bases spanning the gap.

This rearrangement joins TRBV5-1 to TRBJ1-4; maybe TRBD1 (6 bases). Germline CDR1 reads SGHRS; CDR2 reads YFSETQ. The CDR3 is made up of 14 amino acids. V lost 8 bases, J lost 4 bases, and 15 bases lay in between. The DNA of the CDR3 is TGCGCCAGTCGCGGGGGGGCTGGTAATGAAAAACTGTTTTTT. It specifies CASRGGAGNEKLFF.

This clone was found once. This same CDR3 is encoded by further DNA sequences in the sample. The J gene is TRBJ1-5, the V gene TRBV6-5; 11 positions agree with TRBD1. There are 15 residues in the CDR3. V was pared by 6 bases and J by 5 bases, with 6 bases of the junction left unmatched. The germline CDR1 and CDR2 sequences are MNHEY and SVGAGI. The CDR3, as DNA: TGTGCCAGCAGCCCCGGACAGGGGGCTTATCAGCCCCAGCATTTT. As protein: CASSPGQGAYQPQHF.

This clone was counted a single time. The chain joins TRBV5-6 to TRBJ2-7; 11 bases line up with TRBD1. Germline V gene data show CDR1 as SGHDT and CDR2 as YYEEEE. The trim removed 3 bases at V and 6 bases at J, leaving 5 bases unmatched. The CDR3 covers 14 residues. Here the CDR3 DNA reads TGTGCCAGCAGCTCCCGGGACAGGGGGGGCGAGCAGTACTTC. Protein product: CASSSRDRGGEQYF.

The J gene is TRBJ1-1, the V gene TRBV5-1; 8 positions agree with TRBD1. The CDR3 is 15 residues long. Unmatched junction bases numbered 5, after V lost 2 bases and J lost 2 bases. CDR1 and CDR2 from the germline V gene are SGHRS and YFSETQ. CDR3 sequence reads: CASSFGQGTNTEAFF. The CDR3 bases are TGCGCCAGCAGCTTCGGACAGGGTACAAACACTGAAGCTTTCTTT.

The rearrangement joins TRBV2 to TRBJ2-5; 7 nucleotides align to TRBD1. Germline V gives CDR1 SNHLY, CDR2 FYNNEI. The length of the CDR3 is 14 residues. V lost 8 bases and J lost 2; bases outside the gene matches: 8. Here the CDR3 reads CASQQSQGQETQYF. DNA for the CDR3: TGTGCCAGCCAACAATCACAGGGGCAAGAGACCCAGTACTTC.

The chain uses TRBV11-2 and TRBJ2-1; D uncertain. Trimming stripped 5 bases from V and 6 bases from J, with 11 bases between. Germline values: CDR1 SGHAT, CDR2 FQNNGV. This CDR3 has 13 residues. The CDR3 sequence: CASSPRGPNEQFF. The CDR3, as DNA: TGTGCCAGCAGCCCCCGTGGCCCCAATGAGCAGTTCTTC.

V gene TRBV28 combines with J gene TRBJ1-2; 9 positions match TRBD1. Germline V gene lookup returns CDR1 MDHEN and CDR2 SYDVKM. The V gene end was trimmed by 2 bases and the J gene end by 4 bases; junction bases not matched to a gene: 2. This CDR3 spans 14 amino acids. The CDR3 spells CASSLTGGRYGYTF. DNA for the CDR3: TGTGCCAGCAGTTTAACAGGGGGCCGCTATGGCTACACCTTC.

This clone came up once. The chain employs TRBV28 and TRBJ1-6, with 7 bases matching TRBD1. The CDR3 is 14 residues long. V lost 1 base and J lost 13; bases outside the gene matches: 7. Germline V gene lookup returns CDR1 MDHEN and CDR2 SYDVKM. The CDR3 here is CASSLSGGPYPLHF. The CDR3 DNA reads TGTGCCAGCAGTTTATCAGGGGGACCTTATCCCCTCCACTTT.

The V call is TRBV10-3, the J call TRBJ1-1, with 9 nucleotides matching TRBD1. V lost 3 bases and J lost 5; bases outside the gene matches: 4. The CDR3 contains 14 residues. Germline-derived CDR1 and CDR2 are ENHRY and SYGVKD. CDR3 in amino acids: CAISEQGAWTEAFF. CDR3 nucleotide sequence: TGTGCCATCAGTGAACAGGGGGCATGGACTGAAGCTTTCTTT.

CDR3 bases: TGTGCCAGCAGCACCCGCAGGGGGAATGACGAGCAGTACTTC. Protein: CASSTRRGNDEQYF. This chain links TRBV28 with TRBJ2-7, with 7 bases aligning to TRBD1. The germline CDR1 and CDR2 sequences are MDHEN and SYDVKM. There are 14 residues in the CDR3. Trimming at V came to 6 bases and at J to 5 bases, leaving 10 bases not matched to a gene.

This clone came up once. The rearrangement links TRBV15 to TRBJ2-7; D possibly corresponds to TRBD1 (7 bases). Deletions cut 1 base from V and 7 bases from J, with 14 bases between. Germline loops: CDR1 LNHNV, CDR2 YYDKDF (reference sequence). The CDR3 consists of 14 residues. In DNA, the CDR3 is TGTGCCACCAGCAGAGTGGAGGGGGCGAAGGAGCAGTACTTC. This codes for CATSRVEGAKEQYF.

V gene TRBV11-3 combines with J gene TRBJ2-2; 9 bases are a match to TRBD1. V trimming: 3 bases; J trimming: 4 bases; junction bases outside the gene matches: 9. The V gene's germline CDR1 is SGHNT and CDR2 YENEEA. The CDR3 runs to 17 residues. In DNA form, the CDR3 reads TGTGCCAGCAGCTTGAACCGGGGGACAGGGATCACCGGGGAGCTGTTTTTT. Its translation is CASSLNRGTGITGELFF.

The chain uses TRBV3-1 (or the pseudogene TRBV3-2) and TRBJ2-4; 7 nucleotides line up with TRBD1. Trimming at V came to 5 bases and at J to 0 bases, leaving 4 bases not matched to a gene. The CDR3 is made up of 15 amino acids. Germline-derived CDR1 and CDR2 are LGHDT and YNNKEL (reference sequence). The CDR3 sequence is CASSSGQLAKNIQYF. CDR3 sequence (DNA): TGTGCCAGCAGCTCGGGACAGCTAGCCAAAAACATTCAGTACTTC.

The chain is built from TRBV9 and TRBJ2-1; D is possibly TRBD2 (6 bases). CDR3 length equals 17 residues. CDR1 and CDR2 (germline): SGDLS, YYNGEE. Deletions cut 1 base from V and 4 bases from J, with 18 bases between. The CDR3 is CASSVRGAGRGYNEQFF. CDR3 bases: TGTGCCAGCAGCGTAAGAGGAGCGGGTCGGGGATACAATGAGCAGTTCTTC.